These 2 T cell receptor beta chains originate from one sample sequenced in a study of T cell responses to AZD1222 COVID-19 vaccine. Sequenced by immunoSEQ multiplex PCR; TCRdb stores in-frame clones only, minus some. Of 60,000 to 95,000 clones listed, over 75% are singletons. The sample here was peripheral blood, taken 28 days after the second AZD1222 dose. The source of these receptors is an adult who received the AZD1222 COVID-19 vaccine.

This chain links TRBV29-1 with TRBJ1-4; D may be TRBD1 (5 bases). CDR1 and CDR2 from the germline V gene are SQVTM and ANQGSEA. The CDR3 is made up of 11 amino acids. V was pared by 3 bases and J by 8 bases, with 7 bases between. CDR3 sequence reads: CSVEKGEKLFF. The CDR3 region has the DNA TGCAGCGTTGAGAAGGGGGAAAAACTGTTTTTT.

The chain recombines TRBV5-1 with TRBJ1-1; D is undetermined. Per the germline V gene, CDR1 is SGHRS and CDR2 is YFSETQ. V shed 1 base and J shed 5 bases, with 9 bases lying between them. The CDR3 has 13 residues. CDR3 nucleotide sequence: TGCGCCAGCAGCTTGCTAGGTGGAACTGAAGCTTTCTTT. Residues: CASSLLGGTEAFF. The whole variable domain, filled in from reference TRBV5-1 and TRBJ1-1, reads KAGVTQTPRYLIKTRGQQVTLSCSPISGHRSVSWYQQTPGQGLQFLFEYFSETQRNKGNFPGRFSGRQFSNSRSEMNVSTLELGDSALYLCASSLLGGTEAFFGQGTRLTVV.